Listed here is a single TCR beta chain. The sample belongs to a study of CD8+CD57+ T cells in acquired aplastic anemia. For sequencing, patients were chosen who had shown expansion of CD8+CD57+ cells by flow cytometry. Researchers used genomic DNA as the template to profile TCR beta VDJ and CDR3. TCRdb passed the reads through MiXCR, listing each CDR3 protein once. In the table there are hundreds of thousands of distinct CDR3 sequences, approximately 32% of which are singletons. Germline loops: CDR1 WSHSY, CDR2 SAAADI. This CDR3 has 15 residues. V was pared by 0 bases and J by 3 bases, with 9 bases between.

This sequence joins TRBV10-2 and TRBJ2-1, with D possibly TRBD2 on 5 matching bases. The specimen was sorted CD4+, CD8+, or CD8+CD57+ T cells (not recorded which) from PBMCs. The source is a human donor with aplastic anemia. The CDR3, as DNA: TGCGCCAGCAGTGAGTCACTAGGGTACTACAATGAGCAGTTCTTC. Amino acids: CASSESLGYYNEQFF.